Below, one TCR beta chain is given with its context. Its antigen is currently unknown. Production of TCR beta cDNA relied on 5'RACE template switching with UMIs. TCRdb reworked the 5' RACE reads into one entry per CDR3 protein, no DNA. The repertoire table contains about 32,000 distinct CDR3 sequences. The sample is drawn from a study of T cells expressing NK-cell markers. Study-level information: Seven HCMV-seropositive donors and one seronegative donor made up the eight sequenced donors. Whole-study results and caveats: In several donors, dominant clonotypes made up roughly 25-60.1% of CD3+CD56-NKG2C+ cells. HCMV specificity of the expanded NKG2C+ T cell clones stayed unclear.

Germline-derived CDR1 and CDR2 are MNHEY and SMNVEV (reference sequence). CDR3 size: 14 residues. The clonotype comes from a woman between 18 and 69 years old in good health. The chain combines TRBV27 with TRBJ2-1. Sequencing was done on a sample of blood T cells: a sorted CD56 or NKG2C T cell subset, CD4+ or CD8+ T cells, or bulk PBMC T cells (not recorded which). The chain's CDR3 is CASSFSGSYNEQFF.